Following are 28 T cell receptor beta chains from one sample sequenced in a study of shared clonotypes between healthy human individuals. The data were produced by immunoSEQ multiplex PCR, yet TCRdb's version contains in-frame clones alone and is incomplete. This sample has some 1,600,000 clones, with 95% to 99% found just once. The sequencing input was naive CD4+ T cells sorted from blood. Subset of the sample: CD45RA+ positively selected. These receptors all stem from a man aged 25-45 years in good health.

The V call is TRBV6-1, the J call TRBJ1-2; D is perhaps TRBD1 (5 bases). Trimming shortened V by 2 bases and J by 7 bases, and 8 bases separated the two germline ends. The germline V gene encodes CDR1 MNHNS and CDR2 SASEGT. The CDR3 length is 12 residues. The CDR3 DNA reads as TGTGCCAGCAGTGAATTGCAGGGTGGCTACACCTTC. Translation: CASSELQGGYTF.

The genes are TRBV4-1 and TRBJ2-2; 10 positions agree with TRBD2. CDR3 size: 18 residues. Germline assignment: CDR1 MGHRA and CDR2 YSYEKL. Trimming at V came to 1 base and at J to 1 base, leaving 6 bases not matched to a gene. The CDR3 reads CASSQVLAGGLNTGELFF. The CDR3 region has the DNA TGCGCCAGCAGCCAAGTTTTAGCGGGAGGCCTGAACACCGGGGAGCTGTTTTTT.

This CDR3 reads CASSLDRYQPQHF. The CDR3 nucleotides read TGTGCCAGCAGTTTGGACCGCTATCAGCCCCAGCATTTT. The chain links TRBV27 to TRBJ1-5, with no clear D. The V end was cut by 3 bases, the J end by 5 bases, with 8 bases between. CDR3 length: 13 amino acids. Germline V lookup: CDR1 MNHEY, CDR2 SMNVEV (reference sequence).

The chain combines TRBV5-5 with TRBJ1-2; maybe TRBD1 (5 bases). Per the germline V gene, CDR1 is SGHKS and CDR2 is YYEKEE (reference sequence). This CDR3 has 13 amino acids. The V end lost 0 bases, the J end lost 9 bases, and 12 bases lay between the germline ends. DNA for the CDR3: TGTGCCAGCAGCTTGGAGGGGCTCCCGAGCTACACCTTC. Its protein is CASSLEGLPSYTF.

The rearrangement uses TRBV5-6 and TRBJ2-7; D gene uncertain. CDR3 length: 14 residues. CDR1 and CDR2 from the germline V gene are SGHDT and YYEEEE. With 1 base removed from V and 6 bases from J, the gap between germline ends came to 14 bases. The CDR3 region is CASSLPPWSGEQYF. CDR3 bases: TGTGCCAGCAGCTTGCCCCCCTGGTCTGGCGAGCAGTACTTC.

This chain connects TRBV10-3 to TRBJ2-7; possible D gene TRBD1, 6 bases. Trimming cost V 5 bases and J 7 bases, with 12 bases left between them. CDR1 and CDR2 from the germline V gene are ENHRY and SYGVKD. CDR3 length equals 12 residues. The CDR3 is CAISYRVEEQYF. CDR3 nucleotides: TGTGCCATCAGTTACAGGGTTGAGGAGCAGTACTTC.

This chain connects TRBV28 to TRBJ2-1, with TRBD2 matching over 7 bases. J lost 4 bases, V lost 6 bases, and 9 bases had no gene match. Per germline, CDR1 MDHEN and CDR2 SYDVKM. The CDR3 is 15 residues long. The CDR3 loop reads CASSGGGSWYNEQFF. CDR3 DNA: TGTGCCAGCAGCGGAGGCGGGAGTTGGTACAATGAGCAGTTCTTC.

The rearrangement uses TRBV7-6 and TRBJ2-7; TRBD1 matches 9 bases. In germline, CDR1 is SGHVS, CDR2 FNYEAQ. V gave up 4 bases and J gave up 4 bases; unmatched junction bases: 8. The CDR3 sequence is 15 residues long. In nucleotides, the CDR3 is TGTGCCAGCAGCTGGGCCGGGACAGGGAGGTACGAGCAGTACTTC. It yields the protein CASSWAGTGRYEQYF.

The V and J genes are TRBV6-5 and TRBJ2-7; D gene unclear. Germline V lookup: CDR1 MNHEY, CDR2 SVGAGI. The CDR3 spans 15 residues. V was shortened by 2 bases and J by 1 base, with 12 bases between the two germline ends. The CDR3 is CASSYDPVLSYEQYF. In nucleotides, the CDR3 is TGTGCCAGCAGTTACGACCCGGTCTTGTCCTACGAGCAGTACTTC.

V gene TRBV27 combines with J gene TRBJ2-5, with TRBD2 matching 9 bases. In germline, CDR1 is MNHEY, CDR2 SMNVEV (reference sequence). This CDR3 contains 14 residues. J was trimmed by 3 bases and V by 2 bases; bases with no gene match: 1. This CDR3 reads CASSLIAGEETQYF. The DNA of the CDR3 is TGTGCCAGCAGTTTAATAGCGGGAGAAGAGACCCAGTACTTC.

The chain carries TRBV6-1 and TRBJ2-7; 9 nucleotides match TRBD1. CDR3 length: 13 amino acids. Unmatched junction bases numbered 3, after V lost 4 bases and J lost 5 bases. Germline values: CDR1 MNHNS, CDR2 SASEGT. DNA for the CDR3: TGTGCCAGCAGTGGACGGACAGGGGACGAGCAGTACTTC. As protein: CASSGRTGDEQYF.

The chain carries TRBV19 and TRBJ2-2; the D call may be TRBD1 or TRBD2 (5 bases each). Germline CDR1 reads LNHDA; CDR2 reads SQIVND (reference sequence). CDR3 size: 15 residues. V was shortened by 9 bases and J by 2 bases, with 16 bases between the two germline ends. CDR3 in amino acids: CASTNWGRNTGELFF. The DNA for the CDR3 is TGTGCCAGCACAAATTGGGGGAGAAACACCGGGGAGCTGTTTTTT.

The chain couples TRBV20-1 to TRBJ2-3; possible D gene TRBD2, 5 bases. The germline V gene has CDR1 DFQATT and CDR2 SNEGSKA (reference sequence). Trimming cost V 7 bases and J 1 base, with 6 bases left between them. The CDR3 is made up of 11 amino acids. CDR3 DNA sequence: TGCAGTGTACTAGGCACAGATACGCAGTATTTT. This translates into CSVLGTDTQYF.

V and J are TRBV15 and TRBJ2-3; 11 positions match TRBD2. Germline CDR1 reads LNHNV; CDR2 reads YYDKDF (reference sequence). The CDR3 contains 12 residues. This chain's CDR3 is CASGRDTDTQYF. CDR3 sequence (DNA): TGTGCTAGCGGGAGGGACACAGATACGCAGTATTTT. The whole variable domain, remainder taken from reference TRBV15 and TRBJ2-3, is DAMVIQNPRYQVTQFGKPVTLSCSQTLNHNVMYWYQQKSSQAPKLLFHYYDKDFNNEADTPDNFQSRRPNTSFCFLDIRSPGLGDTAMYLCASGRDTDTQYFGPGTRLTVL.

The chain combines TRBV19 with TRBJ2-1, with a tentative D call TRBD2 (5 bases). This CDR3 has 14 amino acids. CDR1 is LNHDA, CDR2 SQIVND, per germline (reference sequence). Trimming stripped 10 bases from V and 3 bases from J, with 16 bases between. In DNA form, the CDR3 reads TGTGCCACCTCCTCACGGGGAGTCTACAATGAGCAGTTCTTC. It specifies CATSSRGVYNEQFF.

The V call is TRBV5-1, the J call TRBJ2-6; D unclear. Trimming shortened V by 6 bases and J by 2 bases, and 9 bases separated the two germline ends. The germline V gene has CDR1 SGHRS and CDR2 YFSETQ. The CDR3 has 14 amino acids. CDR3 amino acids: CASIIDPGANVLTF. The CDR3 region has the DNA TGCGCCAGCATCATTGACCCTGGGGCCAACGTCCTGACTTTC. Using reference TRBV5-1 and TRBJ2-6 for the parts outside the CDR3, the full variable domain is KAGVTQTPRYLIKTRGQQVTLSCSPISGHRSVSWYQQTPGQGLQFLFEYFSETQRNKGNFPGRFSGRQFSNSRSEMNVSTLELGDSALYLCASIIDPGANVLTFGAGSRLTVL.

In DNA, the CDR3 is TGTGCCAGCAGCTTACCGTCGACTAGCGACACCGGGGAGCTGTTTTTT. Its protein product is CASSLPSTSDTGELFF. The chain uses TRBV11-2 and TRBJ2-2; TRBD2 matches 8 bases. CDR3 length: 16 residues. The germline V gene encodes CDR1 SGHAT and CDR2 FQNNGV. V shed 2 bases, J shed 3 bases, and the junction held 5 bases outside the gene matches.

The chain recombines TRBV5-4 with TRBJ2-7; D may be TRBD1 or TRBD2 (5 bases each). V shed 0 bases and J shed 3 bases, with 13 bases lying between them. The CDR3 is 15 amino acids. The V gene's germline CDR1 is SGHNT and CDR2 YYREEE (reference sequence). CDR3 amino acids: CASSLGLGVHYEQYF. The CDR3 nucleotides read TGTGCCAGCAGCTTGGGACTGGGGGTTCACTACGAGCAGTACTTC.

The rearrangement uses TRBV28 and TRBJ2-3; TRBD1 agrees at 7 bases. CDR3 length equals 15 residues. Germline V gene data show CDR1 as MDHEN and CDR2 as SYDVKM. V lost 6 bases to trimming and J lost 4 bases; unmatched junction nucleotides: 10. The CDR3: CASRSQGNSADTQYF. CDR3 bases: TGTGCCAGCAGATCACAGGGGAATTCAGCAGATACGCAGTATTTT.

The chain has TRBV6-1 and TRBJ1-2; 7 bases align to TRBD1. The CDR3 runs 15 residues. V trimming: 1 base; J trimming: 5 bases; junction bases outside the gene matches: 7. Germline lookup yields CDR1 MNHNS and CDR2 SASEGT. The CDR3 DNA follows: TGTGCCAGCAGTGAAGTGGCAGGGGGAGGATATGGCTACACCTTC. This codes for CASSEVAGGGYGYTF.

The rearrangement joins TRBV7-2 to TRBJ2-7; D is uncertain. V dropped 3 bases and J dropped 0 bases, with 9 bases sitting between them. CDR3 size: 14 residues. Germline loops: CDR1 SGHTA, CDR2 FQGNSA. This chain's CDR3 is CASSLNDGSYEQYF. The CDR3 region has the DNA TGTGCCAGCAGCTTGAACGACGGCTCCTACGAGCAGTACTTC.

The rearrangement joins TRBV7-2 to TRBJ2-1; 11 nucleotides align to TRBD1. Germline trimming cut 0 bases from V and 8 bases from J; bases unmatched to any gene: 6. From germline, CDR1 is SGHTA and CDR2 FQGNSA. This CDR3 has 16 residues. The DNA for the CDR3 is TGTGCCAGCAGCTTAGCGTTGGGACAGGGGGGTTATGAGCAGTTCTTC. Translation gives CASSLALGQGGYEQFF.

For the CDR3, the DNA is TGTGCCATCAGTTTACTAGCGGGAGTCGCAGAGACCCAGTACTTC. Translation: CAISLLAGVAETQYF. This chain uses TRBV10-3 with TRBJ2-5; 11 bases agree with TRBD2. Germline values: CDR1 ENHRY, CDR2 SYGVKD. This CDR3 has 15 amino acids. V shed 5 bases and J 4 bases; nucleotides not matched to a gene: 6.

CDR3 residues: CASKDRRNPYSYEQYF. Written as DNA, the CDR3 is TGTGCCAGTAAGGACAGGAGAAATCCTTACTCCTACGAGCAGTACTTC. This rearrangement joins TRBV19 to TRBJ2-7; TRBD1 agrees at 7 bases. V was pared by 7 bases and J by 0 bases, with 12 bases of the junction left unmatched. This CDR3 has 16 residues. The germline V gene encodes CDR1 LNHDA and CDR2 SQIVND (reference sequence).

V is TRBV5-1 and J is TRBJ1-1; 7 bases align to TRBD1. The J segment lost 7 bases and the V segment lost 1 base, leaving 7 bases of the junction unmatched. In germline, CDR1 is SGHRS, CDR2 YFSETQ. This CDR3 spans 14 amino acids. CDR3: CASSLKDRASEAFF. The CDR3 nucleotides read TGCGCCAGCAGCTTGAAAGACAGGGCGAGTGAAGCTTTCTTT.

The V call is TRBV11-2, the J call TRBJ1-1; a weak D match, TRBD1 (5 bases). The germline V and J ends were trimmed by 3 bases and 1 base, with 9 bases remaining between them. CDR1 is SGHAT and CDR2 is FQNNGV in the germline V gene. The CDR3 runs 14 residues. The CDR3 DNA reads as TGTGCCAGCAGCTTTGGGGGACCGAACACTGAAGCTTTCTTT. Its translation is CASSFGGPNTEAFF.

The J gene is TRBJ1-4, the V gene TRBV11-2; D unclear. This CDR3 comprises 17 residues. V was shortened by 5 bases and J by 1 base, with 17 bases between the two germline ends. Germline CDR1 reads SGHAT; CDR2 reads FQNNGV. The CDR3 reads CASSVGSLRRTNEKLFF. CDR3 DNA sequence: TGTGCCAGCAGCGTAGGTTCCCTCCGGAGAACTAATGAAAAACTGTTTTTT.

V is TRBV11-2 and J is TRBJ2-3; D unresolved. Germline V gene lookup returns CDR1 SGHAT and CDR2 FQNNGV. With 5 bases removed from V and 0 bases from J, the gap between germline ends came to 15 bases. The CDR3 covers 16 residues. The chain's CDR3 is CASSPVGGASTDTQYF. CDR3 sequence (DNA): TGTGCCAGCAGCCCTGTGGGCGGTGCTAGCACAGATACGCAGTATTTT.